This T cell receptor beta chain came from a study of blood T cell repertoires in COVID-19 (dated by TCRdb to 2019 to 2021). Background on the whole study: Collaborator samples came from the United States, Italy and Spain and covered acute and convalescent phases of COVID-19. The prospective study material was composed of cDNA or gDNA derived from T cells, B-cell-depleted T cells, or PBMCs. Where available, HLA class I and class II types were taken from metadata supplied by the sample provider and were not determined by assay-based typing. Nearly every sample came with metadata listing a de-identified subject ID, COVID-19 status, age in years and sex. The repertoires were released in a freely available public database intended as a resource for research on the immune response to SARS-CoV-2. Samples were obtained from the ongoing ImmuneRACE study (first 160 participants) and from about 1,300 subjects provided by 6 global collaborators. Subjects who had been exposed to COVID-19, were actively infected with it, or had recovered from it provided the deeply sampled blood TCRbeta repertoires that made up the dataset. Points the paper makes about the study in general: The amount of clinical and demographic metadata varied by source and participant and was provided uncurated.

Spanning cysteine to phenylalanine, the CDR3 consists of 13 amino acids. Only the CDR3 DNA is retained, 39 bases long and in frame from the first base. Looking up the germline V gene (reference sequence) yields CDR1 SEHNR and CDR2 FQNEAQ. Cut back by 7 bases and 2 bases, the V and J ends lie 9 bases apart. Comments on this clone: Its cognate antigen has yet to be identified. No base-level quality is on record; no much larger clone is a single base apart.

One collaborating source in Seattle enrolled patients during active infection and followed them longitudinally through the course of disease. Whole blood was collected in K2EDTA tubes by collaborating institutions according to the institutions' own protocols. For TCRbeta analysis, collaborator samples were shipped as frozen whole blood, as isolated PBMCs, or as DNA extracted from either sample type. TCRbeta CDR3 regions were amplified from genomic DNA using the immunoSEQ Assay, a bias-controlled multiplex PCR. The published analysis was carried out like this. Nucleated cell counts per sample were estimated from amplification of reference gene primers within the assay. To quantify the absolute abundance of each unique TCRbeta CDR3 rearrangement, sequence reads were collapsed and filtered. Productive Simpson clonality was computed per sample as the square root of Simpson's diversity index over productive rearrangements. Not all clones reach the TCRdb copy of this immuneACCESS table, which keeps in-frame sequences only. Checked studies attribute under half of the gap to unresolved V genes and leave the rest unexplained. Clone size and the V and J calls come from that table; the DNA yielded D and trimming. For this sample the table gives about 200,000 clones, of which about 93% were detected only once. 0.82% of the sample comes from the top ten.

Sequencing used peripheral blood. Recombination linked TRBV7-9 to TRBJ2-1, with no reliable assignment of the D segment. The clonotype comes from a man aged 55 to 70 with COVID-19, enrolled during active disease. The sequenced DNA: TGTGCCAGCACACCCACGGCCTACAATGAGCAGTTCTTC. Its translation reads: CASTPTAYNEQFF.